The 14 T cell receptor beta chains below come from one sample, sequenced in a study of shared clonotypes between healthy human individuals. Sequencing was performed with immunoSEQ multiplex PCR; in TCRdb, only in-frame clones are kept and a portion is missing. The sample lists about 320,000 clones, roughly 91% occurring once. Material for sequencing was memory CD8+ T cells sorted from blood. Subset given: CD45RO+ cells pooled with CCR7-negative TemRA cells. Source of these receptors: a man aged 18 to 29 in good health.

This chain links TRBV4-1 with TRBJ1-5; 7 positions match TRBD1. Germline V gene sequence: CDR1 MGHRA, CDR2 YSYEKL. V lost 4 bases and J lost 3; bases outside the gene matches: 6. The CDR3 sequence is 15 residues long. The CDR3 DNA reads as TGCGCCAGCAGCCGGGGACAGTATGACAATCAGCCCCAGCATTTT. Protein product: CASSRGQYDNQPQHF.

This chain connects TRBV19 to TRBJ1-1; the match to TRBD1 covers 7 bases. Losses at the gene ends were 4 bases for V and 0 bases for J; bases not matched to a gene: 5. The CDR3 runs 15 residues. CDR1 LNHDA and CDR2 SQIVND come from the germline V gene (reference sequence). This chain's CDR3 is CASSSPQGMNTEAFF. CDR3 bases: TGTGCCAGTAGTAGCCCACAGGGGATGAACACTGAAGCTTTCTTT.

The rearrangement uses TRBV11-2 and TRBJ2-1; D may correspond to TRBD1 or TRBD2 (5 bases each). Germline V lookup: CDR1 SGHAT, CDR2 FQNNGV. The CDR3 spans 14 residues. Trimming pared 1 base from V and 9 bases from J, leaving 13 bases between. CDR3 amino acids: CASSLGVGDAEQFF. The CDR3 DNA reads TGTGCCAGCAGCTTAGGGGTCGGGGACGCTGAGCAGTTCTTC.

This clone has just a few counts. Other DNA sequences in the same sample also yield this CDR3. This chain joins TRBV10-3 and TRBJ1-1; 10 bases fit TRBD1. V dropped 6 bases and J dropped 2; count of bases not matched to a gene: 6. The CDR3 spans 15 residues. In germline, CDR1 is ENHRY, CDR2 SYGVKD. The CDR3 DNA follows: TGTGCCATCAGCCCGGGACAGGGGACCAACACTGAAGCTTTCTTT. Amino acids: CAISPGQGTNTEAFF.

Written as DNA, the CDR3 is TGTGCCAGCAGCCCGACTAGCGGGAGAGGCACAGATACGCAGTATTTT. Amino acids: CASSPTSGRGTDTQYF. The V and J genes are TRBV7-2 and TRBJ2-3; TRBD2 agrees at 12 bases. The CDR3 sequence is 16 residues long. V lost 5 bases to trimming and J lost 1 base; unmatched junction nucleotides: 4. Germline CDR1 is SGHTA and CDR2 is FQGNSA. Full variable domain (remainder filled in from reference TRBV7-2 and TRBJ2-3): GAGVSQSPSNKVTEKGKDVELRCDPISGHTALYWYRQSLGQGLEFLIYFQGNSAPDKSGLPSDRFSAERTGGSVSTLTIQRTQQEDSAVYLCASSPTSGRGTDTQYFGPGTRLTVL.

This chain connects TRBV2 to TRBJ2-7, with 9 bases matching TRBD2. CDR1 is SNHLY, CDR2 FYNNEI, per germline. This CDR3 is built from 12 residues. The V gene end was trimmed by 9 bases and the J gene end by 3 bases; junction bases not matched to a gene: 3. The DNA of the CDR3 is TGTGCCAGTAAGCGGGGGGACTACGAGCAGTACTTC. Translated, it gives CASKRGDYEQYF.

This chain uses TRBV4-1 with TRBJ1-6, with D tentatively TRBD1 (5 bases). V was cut by 0 bases and J by 8 bases, with 11 bases left in between. The length of the CDR3 is 15 residues. The germline V gene has CDR1 MGHRA and CDR2 YSYEKL. The CDR3, as DNA: TGCGCCAGCAGCCAAGATGGAGGGGAGTATTCACCCCTCCACTTT. It encodes CASSQDGGEYSPLHF.

This sequence joins TRBV28 and TRBJ1-1; TRBD1 matches 10 bases. Losses at the gene ends were 6 bases for V and 4 bases for J; bases not matched to a gene: 14. This CDR3 has 17 amino acids. CDR1 is MDHEN, CDR2 SYDVKM, per germline. Here the CDR3 DNA reads TGTGCCAGCAGCCGTCGACAGGGGGCGAGTCTGGCCACTGAAGCTTTCTTT. Its translation is CASSRRQGASLATEAFF.

The sample holds one count of this clone. V usage is TRBV5-1 and J usage is TRBJ2-7; D may correspond to TRBD1 or TRBD2 (5 bases each). Germline-derived CDR1 and CDR2 are SGHRS and YFSETQ. The CDR3 contains 13 residues. V shed 3 bases and J shed 6 bases, with 13 bases lying between them. The CDR3 protein is CASSWDPGGEQYF. CDR3 nucleotides: TGCGCCAGCAGCTGGGACCCGGGCGGCGAGCAGTACTTC.

The chain employs TRBV19 and TRBJ1-4, with no clear D. The CDR3 loop spans 15 amino acids. V was pared by 3 bases and J by 5 bases, with 13 bases between. Germline V lookup: CDR1 LNHDA, CDR2 SQIVND (reference sequence). The CDR3 nucleotides are TGTGCCAGTAGTATTGTCGGGCCCGCGAATGAAAAACTGTTTTTT. Translating gives CASSIVGPANEKLFF.

The rearrangement links TRBV4-3 to TRBJ2-7; TRBD2 is a possible D gene (5 bases). V dropped 1 base and J dropped 6 bases, with 16 bases sitting between them. Germline V gene lookup returns CDR1 LGHNA and CDR2 YSLEER. The CDR3 runs to 15 residues. CDR3 sequence (DNA): TGCGCCAGCAGCCAAGCGGCCTCCGGTGGAGGCGAGCAGTACTTC. Translated: CASSQAASGGGEQYF.

The chain uses TRBV5-6 and TRBJ2-7; tentative D call: TRBD2 (6 bases). Germline CDR1 reads SGHDT; CDR2 reads YYEEEE. V gave up 2 bases and J gave up 3 bases, with 12 bases separating them. The CDR3 runs to 14 residues. In DNA, the CDR3 is TGTGCCAGCAGCTTACCGGGACTTGACTACGAGCAGTACTTC. Amino acids: CASSLPGLDYEQYF.

The rearrangement joins TRBV9 to TRBJ2-1, with 11 bases matching TRBD2. The V gene end was trimmed by 3 bases and the J gene end by 9 bases; junction bases not matched to a gene: 17. The CDR3 contains 18 residues. The V gene's germline CDR1 is SGDLS and CDR2 YYNGEE. The CDR3 DNA is TGTGCCAGCAGCGCCCCGAGGATGGGTAGCGGGGGGGCCGGTGAGCAGTTCTTC. Protein product: CASSAPRMGSGGAGEQFF.

The rearrangement uses TRBV2 and TRBJ1-4, with TRBD1 as a possible D gene (6 bases). Germline V gene data show CDR1 as SNHLY and CDR2 as FYNNEI. The CDR3 consists of 13 residues. The V end lost 9 bases, the J end lost 5 bases, and 13 bases lay between the germline ends. CDR3 DNA sequence: TGTGCCAGGACGGACAGCTTAAATGAAAAACTGTTTTTT. Amino acid sequence: CARTDSLNEKLFF. The complete variable domain, with remaining parts taken from reference TRBV2 and TRBJ1-4, reads EPEVTQTPSHQVTQMGQEVILRCVPISNHLYFYWYRQILGQKVEFLVSFYNNEISEKSEIFDDQFSVERPDGSNFTLKIRSTKLEDSAMYFCARTDSLNEKLFFGSGTQLSVL.